This T cell receptor beta chain was captured in a study of blood T cell repertoires in COVID-19. As for the study in general: The study drew acute and convalescent COVID-19 samples from the United States, Italy and Spain. PBMCs, B-cell-depleted T cells, or T cells were the source of the cDNA or gDNA that made up the material.

This CDR3 region has 15 residues. V gave up 4 bases and J gave up 6 bases; unmatched junction bases: 10. CDR1 and CDR2 (germline): LNHDA, SQIVND (reference sequence). Per the original methods: Estimation of nucleated cell counts was performed using reference gene primer amplification. Clones were sequenced by immunoSEQ multiplex PCR, and TCRdb holds only the in-frame ones, with some missing. V, J and clone size derive from that table, while D and trimming were established from the DNA sequence. The profile covers under 95,000 clones, with around 78% appearing a single time and approximately 10% taken by the ten largest.

V usage is TRBV19 and J usage is TRBJ1-2; 8 bases align to TRBD1. What was sequenced was peripheral blood. This sequence originates from a human donor in a cohort sampled during active COVID-19. The CDR3 nucleotides read TGTGCCAGTAGTAAACAACGGGACAGGCTAGATGGCTACACCTTC. Amino acid sequence: CASSKQRDRLDGYTF.